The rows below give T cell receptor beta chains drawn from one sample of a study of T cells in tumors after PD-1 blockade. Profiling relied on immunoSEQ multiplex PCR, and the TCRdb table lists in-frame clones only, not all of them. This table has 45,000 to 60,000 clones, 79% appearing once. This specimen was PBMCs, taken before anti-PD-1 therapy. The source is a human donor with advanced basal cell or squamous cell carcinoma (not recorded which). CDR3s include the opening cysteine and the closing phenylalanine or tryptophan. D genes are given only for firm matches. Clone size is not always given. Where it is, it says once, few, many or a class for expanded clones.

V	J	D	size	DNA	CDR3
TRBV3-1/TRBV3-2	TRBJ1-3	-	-	TGTGCCAGCAGCCAAGGAGGAAGCTCTGGAAACACCATATATTTT	CASSQGGSSGNTIYF
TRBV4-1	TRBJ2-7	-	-	TGCGCCAGCAGCCAAGGGACAGATCCGACCTACGAGCAGTACTTC	CASSQGTDPTYEQYF
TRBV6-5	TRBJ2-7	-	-	TGTGCCAGCAGTAGCGGGACAGCCGTAGCCTACGAGCAGTACTTC	CASSSGTAVAYEQYF
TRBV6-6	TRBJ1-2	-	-	TGTGCCAGCATCGGTCTACCTCACTCCGGCTATGGCTACACCTTC	CASIGLPHSGYGYTF
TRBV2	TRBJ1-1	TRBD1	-	TGTGCCAGCAGGACACAGGGGGCTGGGACTGAAGCTTTCTTT	CASRTQGAGTEAFF
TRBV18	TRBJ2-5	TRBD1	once	TGTGCCAGCTCACCATCCTCTGGGACAGGCGAGGAGACCCAGTACTTC	CASSPSSGTGEETQYF
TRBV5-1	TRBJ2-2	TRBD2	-	TGCGCCAGCAGCCCCGAGGGACTAGCGGGTGCCTACACCGGGGAGCTGTTTTTT	CASSPEGLAGAYTGELFF
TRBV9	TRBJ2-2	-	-	TGTGCCAGCAGCGTATATAGCGGCCACACCGGGGAGCTGTTTTTT	CASSVYSGHTGELFF
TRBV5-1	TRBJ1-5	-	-	TGCGCCAGCAGCCCCCCAATCCCTGGGCCCCAGCATTTT	CASSPPIPGPQHF
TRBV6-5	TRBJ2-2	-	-	TGTGCCAGCACAGACCCAAGGGGCACCGGGGAGCTGTTTTTT	CASTDPRGTGELFF
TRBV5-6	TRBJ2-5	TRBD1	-	TGTGCCAGCAGCTTGACAGGGGGCGGGGAGACCCAGTACTTC	CASSLTGGGETQYF
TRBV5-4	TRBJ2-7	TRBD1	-	TGTGCCAGCAGCTTCCGGACAGGGAAAGCCTACGAGCAGTACTTC	CASSFRTGKAYEQYF
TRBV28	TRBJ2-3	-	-	TGTGCCAGCAGTCCCTTCGGTGGGAGGACCCTCCTGGATACGCAGTATTTT	CASSPFGGRTLLDTQYF
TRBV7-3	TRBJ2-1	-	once	TGTGCCAGCAGCCCGAACAGGAACAATGAGCAGTTCTTC	CASSPNRNNEQFF
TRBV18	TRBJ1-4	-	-	TGTGCCAGCTCACCAGGGGGCGCGGAGGAAAAACTGTTTTTT	CASSPGGAEEKLFF
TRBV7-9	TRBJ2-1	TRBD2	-	TGTGCCAGCAGGTTAGATAGCGGGGGGGCGCACAATGAGCAGTTCTTC	CASRLDSGGAHNEQFF
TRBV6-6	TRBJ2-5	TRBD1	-	TGTGCCAGCAGCCTAAACAGGGGTGGAGAGACCCAGTACTTC	CASSLNRGGETQYF
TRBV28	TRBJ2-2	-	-	TGTGCCAGCAGTGACACTGCCGAGGACACCGGGGAGCTGTTTTTT	CASSDTAEDTGELFF
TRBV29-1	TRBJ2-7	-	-	TGCAGCGTTGAGAAGTTCCACGAGCAGTACTTC	CSVEKFHEQYF
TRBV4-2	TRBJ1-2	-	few	TGTGCCAGCAGCCAAGAATTGACAGACTATGGCTACACCTTC	CASSQELTDYGYTF
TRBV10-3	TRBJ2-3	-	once	TGTGCCACCCGCGGCAGGGAAAACACAGATACGCAGTATTTT	CATRGRENTDTQYF
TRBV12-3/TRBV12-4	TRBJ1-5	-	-	TGTGCCAGCAGCCTGAACAATCAGCCCCAGCATTTT	CASSLNNQPQHF
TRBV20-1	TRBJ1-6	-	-	TGCAGTGCTATCGGGTTCCCCCTCCACTTT	CSAIGFPLHF
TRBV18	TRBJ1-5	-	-	TGTGCCAGCTCACCGGCAGGGAATAGCAATCAGCCCCAGCATTTT	CASSPAGNSNQPQHF
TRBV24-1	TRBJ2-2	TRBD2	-	TGTGCCACCAGTGAACTCTTAGCGGGAGGAGGGTCCGGGGAGCTGTTTTTT	CATSELLAGGGSGELFF
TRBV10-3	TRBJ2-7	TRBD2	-	TGTGCCATCAGTGGGGGCATAGCGGGAGATCACGAGCAGTACTTC	CAISGGIAGDHEQYF
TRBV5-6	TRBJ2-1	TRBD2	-	TGTGCCAGCAGGACTAGCGGGAGTTTCTATGAGCAGTTCTTC	CASRTSGSFYEQFF
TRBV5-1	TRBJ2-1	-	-	TGCGCCAGCAGCTCCGGTGACCCAGATGAGCAGTTCTTC	CASSSGDPDEQFF
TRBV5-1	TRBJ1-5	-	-	TGCGCCAGCAGCCAGGGACCCGATCAGCCCCAGCATTTT	CASSQGPDQPQHF
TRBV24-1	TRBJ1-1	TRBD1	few	TGTGCCACCAGTGACGGACAGGGCGCTGAAGCTTTCTTT	CATSDGQGAEAFF
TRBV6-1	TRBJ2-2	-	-	TGTGCCAGCAGTGAATTGGGAGGGGGGGTAACCGGGGAGCTGTTTTTT	CASSELGGGVTGELFF
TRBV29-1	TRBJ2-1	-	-	TGCAGCGTTGAAGATTTTGCGGGGCCCTCCTACAATGAGCAGTTCTTC	CSVEDFAGPSYNEQFF
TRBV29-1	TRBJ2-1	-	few	TGCAGCGTTGTTGTTTGGGACAATGAGCAGTTCTTC	CSVVVWDNEQFF
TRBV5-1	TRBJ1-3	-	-	TGCGCCAGCAGCTTGGCCGGACAGCTCTCTGGAAACACCATATATTTT	CASSLAGQLSGNTIYF
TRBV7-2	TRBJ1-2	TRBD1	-	TGTGCCAGCAGCCCAGACACAGGGGGAGGCTATGGCTACACCTTC	CASSPDTGGGYGYTF
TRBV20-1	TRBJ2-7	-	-	TGCAGTGCTAGTCGACAGTACTACGAGCAGTACTTC	CSASRQYYEQYF
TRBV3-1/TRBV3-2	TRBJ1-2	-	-	TGTGCCAGCAGAATCAACAGGGATACCTATGGCTACACCTTC	CASRINRDTYGYTF
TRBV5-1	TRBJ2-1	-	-	TGCGCCAGCAGCACTGAAGGGTTTTACAATGAGCAGTTCTTC	CASSTEGFYNEQFF
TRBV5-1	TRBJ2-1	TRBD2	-	TGCGCCAGCAGCTTGTCCCTAGCGGGAGTGGTTGAGCAGTTCTTC	CASSLSLAGVVEQFF
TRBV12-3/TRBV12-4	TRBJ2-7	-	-	TGTGCCAGCGGAATACTGGTGGCGGGGGCTAAGTACTTC	CASGILVAGAKYF
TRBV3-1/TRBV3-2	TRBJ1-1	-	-	TGTGCCAGCAGCCAATACAGGGACACTGAAGCTTTCTTT	CASSQYRDTEAFF
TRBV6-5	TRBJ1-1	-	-	TGTGCCAGCAGCCTAAATTTACAGGGGAACACTGAAGCTTTCTTT	CASSLNLQGNTEAFF
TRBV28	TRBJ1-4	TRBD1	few	TGTGCCAGCAGGACAGGGTGGGGAGAAAAACTGTTTTTT	CASRTGWGEKLFF
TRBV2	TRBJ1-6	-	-	TGTGCCACCCAGGCATCCTATAATTCACCCCTCCACTTT	CATQASYNSPLHF
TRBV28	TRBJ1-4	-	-	TGTGCCAGCAGCCGGACTTTTCTAAATGAAAAACTGTTTTTT	CASSRTFLNEKLFF
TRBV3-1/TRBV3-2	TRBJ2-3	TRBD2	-	TGTGCCAGCAGCCCCGGCTCTAGCGGGAGGGTAGATACGCAGTATTTT	CASSPGSSGRVDTQYF
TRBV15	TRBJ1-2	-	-	TGTGCCACCAGCAGAGTTCGGGGGGCATCTGGGGGCTACACCTTC	CATSRVRGASGGYTF
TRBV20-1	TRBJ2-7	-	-	TGCAGTGCTTGGGATTACGAGCAGTACTTC	CSAWDYEQYF
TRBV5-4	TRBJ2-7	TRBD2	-	TGTGCCAGCAGCGTCACAGGACTAGCGGGAGCGAAAGAGCAGTACTTC	CASSVTGLAGAKEQYF
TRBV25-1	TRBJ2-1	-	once	TGTGCCAGCAGTCAGGGAATTTCGAATGAGCAGTTCTTC	CASSQGISNEQFF